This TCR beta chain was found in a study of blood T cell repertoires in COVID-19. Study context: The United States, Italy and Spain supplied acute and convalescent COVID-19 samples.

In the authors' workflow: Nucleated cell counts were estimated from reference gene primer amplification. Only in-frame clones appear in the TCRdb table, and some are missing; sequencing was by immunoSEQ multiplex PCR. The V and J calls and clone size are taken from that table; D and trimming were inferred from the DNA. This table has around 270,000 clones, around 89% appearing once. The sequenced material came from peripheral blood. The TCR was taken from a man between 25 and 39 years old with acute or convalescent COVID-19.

The CDR3 here is CATGDRDRGVTEAFF. The CDR3 bases are TGTGCCACGGGAGACCGGGACAGGGGCGTCACTGAAGCTTTCTTT. J is TRBJ1-1 and V is TRBV19, with TRBD1 matching 10 bases. V dropped 10 bases and J dropped 4; count of bases not matched to a gene: 12. The CDR3 is 15 residues long. From germline, CDR1 is LNHDA and CDR2 SQIVND (reference sequence).